These 20 T cell receptor beta chains came from one sample sequenced in a study of blood T cell repertoires in COVID-19. The repertoire was sequenced with immunoSEQ multiplex PCR; TCRdb's copy has only in-frame clones and lacks some. The table has fewer than 40,000 clones, approximately 85% seen once. Sequenced: peripheral blood. The receptors were sampled from an elderly man with active COVID-19.

This clone appeared a single time. The DNA for the CDR3 is TGCGCCAGCAGCCCATATGGACAGGGTCGCGCTGAAGCTTTCTTT. Its protein product is CASSPYGQGRAEAFF. This rearrangement joins TRBV5-1 to TRBJ1-1; 8 nucleotides agree with TRBD1. J lost 6 bases, V lost 4 bases, and 11 bases had no gene match. Germline-derived CDR1 and CDR2 are SGHRS and YFSETQ. The CDR3 runs 15 residues.

The chain employs TRBV5-1 and TRBJ1-1, with D maybe TRBD1 (5 bases). The CDR3 totals 15 residues. CDR1 SGHRS and CDR2 YFSETQ come from the germline V gene. Trimming pared 1 base from V and 5 bases from J, leaving 15 bases between. The CDR3 DNA reads TGCGCCAGCAGCTTGTCAGGGAGGGTGGAGACTGAAGCTTTCTTT. This translates into CASSLSGRVETEAFF.

CDR3 nucleotides: TGTGCCAGCAGTTACGCGGTTGGCACCCCAGGGTCCCAGTACTTC. Its protein is CASSYAVGTPGSQYF. The chain carries TRBV6-5 and TRBJ2-5; tentatively, D is TRBD1 (5 bases). Germline lookup yields CDR1 MNHEY and CDR2 SVGAGI. The CDR3 runs to 15 residues. V was cut by 2 bases and J by 9 bases, with 19 bases left in between.

This sequence joins TRBV13 and TRBJ2-7; 7 bases agree with TRBD1. Germline V lookup: CDR1 PRHDT, CDR2 FYEKMQ (reference sequence). The CDR3 loop spans 14 amino acids. With 5 bases clipped from V and 5 bases from J, the junction kept 9 bases outside the gene matches. The CDR3 protein is CASSRLDRANEQYF. The CDR3 bases are TGTGCCAGCAGCCGGCTCGACAGGGCCAACGAGCAGTACTTC.

The genes are TRBV19 and TRBJ1-5; weak D call: TRBD1 (5 bases). Germline CDR1 is LNHDA and CDR2 is SQIVND (reference sequence). This CDR3 spans 15 amino acids. Trimming took off 3 bases at V and 4 bases at J, with 13 bases between the two ends. The CDR3 DNA sequence: TGTGCCAGTAGTATGGCGTCAGGGCGGAATCAGCCCCAGCATTTT. Translation: CASSMASGRNQPQHF.

The chain uses TRBV5-1 and TRBJ2-3; TRBD2 might be the D (5 bases). Per germline, CDR1 SGHRS and CDR2 YFSETQ. This CDR3 region has 14 residues. The ends were cut back, 4 bases at V and 4 bases at J, with 13 bases in the middle. The CDR3: CASSRAGVPDTQYF. In nucleotides, the CDR3 is TGCGCCAGCAGCCGGGCGGGTGTTCCAGATACGCAGTATTTT.

The rearrangement uses TRBV7-2 and TRBJ2-7; D is perhaps TRBD2 (6 bases). Between the trimmed V and J ends, which lost 6 bases and 7 bases, there was a span of 22 bases. The germline CDR1 and CDR2 sequences are SGHTA and FQGNSA. This CDR3 is 15 amino acids long. CDR3 residues: CASRGSGTWPGEQYF. The CDR3, as DNA: TGTGCCAGCAGAGGATCCGGGACTTGGCCCGGAGAGCAGTACTTC.

The chain joins TRBV5-5 to TRBJ2-1; 7 bases are a match to TRBD1. The germline V gene encodes CDR1 SGHKS and CDR2 YYEKEE (reference sequence). This CDR3 comprises 16 residues. Unmatched junction bases numbered 8, after V lost 4 bases and J lost 1 base. CDR3 coding DNA: TGTGCCAGCAGCCCGACAGGGTTCAGATCCTACAATGAGCAGTTCTTC. Translation: CASSPTGFRSYNEQFF.

The chain uses TRBV4-2 and TRBJ2-3, with 8 bases fitting TRBD2. From germline, CDR1 is LGHNA and CDR2 YNFKEQ. The CDR3 sequence is 18 residues long. Unmatched junction bases numbered 15, after V lost 3 bases and J lost 4 bases. CDR3 sequence (DNA): TGTGCCAGCAGCCACCCCACCACCGCGGGGGGCGGGGCAGATACGCAGTATTTT. Translating it yields CASSHPTTAGGGADTQYF.

The chain has TRBV5-6 and TRBJ2-5; possibly TRBD1 for D (6 bases). CDR1 and CDR2 from the germline V gene are SGHDT and YYEEEE. The V and J ends lost 4 bases and 5 bases respectively, with 15 bases between them. The CDR3 has 14 amino acids. As DNA, the CDR3 is TGTGCCAGCAGCGACAACAGGGCTAGGGAGACCCAGTACTTC. It yields the protein CASSDNRARETQYF. Full variable domain (remainder filled in from reference TRBV5-6 and TRBJ2-5): DAGVTQSPTHLIKTRGQQVTLRCSPKSGHDTVSWYQQALGQGPQFIFQYYEEEERQRGNFPDRFSGHQFPNYSSELNVNALLLGDSALYLCASSDNRARETQYFGPGTRLLVL.

This clone was observed once. The chain joins TRBV19 to TRBJ1-2, with 7 nucleotides matching TRBD1. The CDR3 runs to 16 residues. The trim removed 5 bases at V and 8 bases at J, leaving 17 bases unmatched. The germline CDR1 and CDR2 sequences are LNHDA and SQIVND (reference sequence). The chain's CDR3 is CASSADRDWSGHGYTF. The CDR3 DNA follows: TGTGCCAGTAGTGCCGACAGGGATTGGTCTGGGCACGGCTACACCTTC.

This clone has a single count. The rearrangement uses TRBV7-9 and TRBJ2-7, with 8 bases aligning to TRBD2. The V gene end was trimmed by 5 bases and the J gene end by 9 bases; junction bases not matched to a gene: 9. There are 13 residues in the CDR3. Germline-derived CDR1 and CDR2 are SEHNR and FQNEAQ (reference sequence). CDR3 in amino acids: CASSPFAGGWQYF. CDR3 nucleotide sequence: TGTGCCAGCAGCCCCTTTGCGGGAGGTTGGCAGTACTTC.

CDR3 sequence reads: CASSWRTGRYGYTF. The DNA of the CDR3 is TGTGCCAGCAGCTGGAGGACAGGGCGGTATGGCTACACCTTC. The V call is TRBV5-4, the J call TRBJ1-2; 8 bases match TRBD1. CDR1 SGHNT and CDR2 YYREEE come from the germline V gene (reference sequence). Trimming cost V 3 bases and J 5 bases; bases outside gene matches: 6. The CDR3 spans 14 residues.

The genes are TRBV6-7 and TRBJ1-5, with a tentative D call TRBD1 (6 bases). TRBV6-7 is known as an ORF, though its function is uncertain. The CDR3 runs to 11 residues. CDR3 DNA sequence: TGTGCACAGGGTTTCTTGCAGCCCCAGCATTTT. This codes for CAQGFLQPQHF.

The chain recombines TRBV5-6 with TRBJ2-7; D is unclear. Germline CDR1 and CDR2: SGHDT and YYEEEE. Trimming took 1 base from V and 5 from J, leaving 13 bases between them. This CDR3 region has 14 residues. The CDR3 spells CASSLYDRGNEQYF. CDR3 DNA sequence: TGTGCCAGCAGCTTGTACGACCGAGGAAACGAGCAGTACTTC.

This clone was picked up a small number of times. The genes are TRBV7-3 and TRBJ2-3, with TRBD2 identical over 7 bases. After removal of 2 bases from V and 6 bases from J, the junction contained 5 bases not matched to a gene. CDR1 is SGHTA and CDR2 is FQGTGA in the germline V gene. The CDR3 sequence is 14 residues long. CDR3 sequence reads: CASSLGAGTDTQYF. CDR3 nucleotide sequence: TGTGCCAGCAGCTTAGGAGCGGGGACGGATACGCAGTATTTT.

V usage is TRBV3-1 (or the pseudogene TRBV3-2) and J usage is TRBJ1-2, with 7 positions matching TRBD1. The V and J ends lost 5 bases and 8 bases, in that order; junction bases with no gene match: 8. Germline loops: CDR1 LGHDT, CDR2 YNNKEL (reference sequence). This CDR3 region has 13 residues. The CDR3 loop is CASSTTGVSGYTF. As DNA, the CDR3 is TGTGCCAGCAGCACAACAGGGGTCTCGGGCTACACCTTC.

V gene TRBV5-4 combines with J gene TRBJ2-3; 12 bases map to TRBD2. V lost 5 bases and J lost 4; bases outside the gene matches: 8. The CDR3 covers 16 residues. In germline, CDR1 is SGHNT, CDR2 YYREEE (reference sequence). CDR3 bases: TGTGCCAGCAGTTCCAGGACTAGCGGGGCGGCAGATACGCAGTATTTT. This codes for CASSSRTSGAADTQYF. The full variable domain, in which reference TRBV5-4 and TRBJ2-3 provide the parts outside the CDR3, is ETGVTQSPTHLIKTRGQQVTLRCSSQSGHNTVSWYQQALGQGPQFIFQYYREEENGRGNFPPRFSGLQFPNYSSELNVNALELDDSALYLCASSSRTSGAADTQYFGPGTRLTVL.

The gene calls are TRBV18 and TRBJ1-1, with a weak D call TRBD1 (6 bases). Germline loops: CDR1 KGHSH, CDR2 LQKENI. V gave up 2 bases and J gave up 4 bases, with 14 bases separating them. There are 15 residues in the CDR3. DNA for the CDR3: TGTGCCAGCTCACCAATGGGGGCAGAGGGCACTGAAGCTTTCTTT. Residues: CASSPMGAEGTEAFF.

This clone was observed a few times. The chain links TRBV19 to TRBJ2-7; D unresolved. The germline V and J ends were trimmed by 5 bases and 5 bases, with 10 bases remaining between them. CDR1 LNHDA and CDR2 SQIVND come from the germline V gene (reference sequence). The CDR3 consists of 12 residues. The DNA of the CDR3 is TGTGCCAGTAGTCCCCGCAGGAACGAGCAGTACTTC. Translation: CASSPRRNEQYF.